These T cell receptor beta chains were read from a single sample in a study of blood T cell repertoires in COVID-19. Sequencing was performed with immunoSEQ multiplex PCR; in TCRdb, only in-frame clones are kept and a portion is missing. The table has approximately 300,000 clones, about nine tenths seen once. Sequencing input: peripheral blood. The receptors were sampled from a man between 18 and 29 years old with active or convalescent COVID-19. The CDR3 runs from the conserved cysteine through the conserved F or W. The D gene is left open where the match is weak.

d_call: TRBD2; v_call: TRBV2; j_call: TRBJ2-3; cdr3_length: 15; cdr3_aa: CASSRLAGGGDTQYF
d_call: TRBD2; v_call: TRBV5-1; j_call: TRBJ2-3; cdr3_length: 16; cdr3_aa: CASSLIAGGNTDTQYF
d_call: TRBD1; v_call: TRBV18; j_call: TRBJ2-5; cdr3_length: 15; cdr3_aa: CASSPSDRGSETQYF
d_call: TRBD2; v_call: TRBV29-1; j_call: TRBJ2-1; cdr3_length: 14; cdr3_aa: CSVGSASGYNEQFF
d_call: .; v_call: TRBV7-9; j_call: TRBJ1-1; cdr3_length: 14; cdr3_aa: CASSTRTEGLEAFF
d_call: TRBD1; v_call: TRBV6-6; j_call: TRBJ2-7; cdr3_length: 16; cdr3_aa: CASSYTWTGGSYEQYF
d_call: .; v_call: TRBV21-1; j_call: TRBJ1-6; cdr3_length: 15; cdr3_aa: CASSKPTGENSPLHF
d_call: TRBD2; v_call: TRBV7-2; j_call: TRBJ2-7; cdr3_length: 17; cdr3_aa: CASSPRASGYVTYEQYF
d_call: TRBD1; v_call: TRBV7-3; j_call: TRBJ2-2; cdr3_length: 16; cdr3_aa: CASSKRTGANTGELFF
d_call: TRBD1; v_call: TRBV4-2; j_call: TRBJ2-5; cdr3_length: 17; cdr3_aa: CASSQDHGTAKQETQYF
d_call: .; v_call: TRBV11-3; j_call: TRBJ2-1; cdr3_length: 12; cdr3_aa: CASSETYNEQFF
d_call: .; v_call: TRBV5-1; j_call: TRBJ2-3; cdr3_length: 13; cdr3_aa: CASSLGATDTQYF
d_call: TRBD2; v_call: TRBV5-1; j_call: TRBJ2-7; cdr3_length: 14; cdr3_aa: CASSPLGGTYEQYF
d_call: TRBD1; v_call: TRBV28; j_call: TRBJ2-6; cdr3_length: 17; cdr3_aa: CASSYNRGRSGANVLTF
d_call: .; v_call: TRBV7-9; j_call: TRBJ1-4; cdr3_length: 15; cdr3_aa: CASSLTGSAEEKLFF
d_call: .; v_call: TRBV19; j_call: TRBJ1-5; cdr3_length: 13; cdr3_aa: CASRPRGGQPQHF
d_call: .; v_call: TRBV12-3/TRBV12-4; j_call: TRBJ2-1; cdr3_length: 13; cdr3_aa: CASSFSRNNEQFF
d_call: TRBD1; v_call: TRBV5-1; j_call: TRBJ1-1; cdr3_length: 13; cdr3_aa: CASVGQANTEAFF
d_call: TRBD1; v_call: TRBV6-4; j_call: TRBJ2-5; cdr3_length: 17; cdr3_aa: CASSRWTGGRKQETQYF
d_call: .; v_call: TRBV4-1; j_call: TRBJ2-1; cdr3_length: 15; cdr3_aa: CASSRPSGHDNEQFF
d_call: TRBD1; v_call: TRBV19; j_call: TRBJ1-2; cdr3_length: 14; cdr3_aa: CASSRDRANYGYTF
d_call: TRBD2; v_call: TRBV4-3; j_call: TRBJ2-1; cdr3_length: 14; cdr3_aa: CASSRLAGGDEQFF
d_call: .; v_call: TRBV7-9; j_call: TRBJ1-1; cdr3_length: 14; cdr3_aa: CASSFEVKNTEAFF
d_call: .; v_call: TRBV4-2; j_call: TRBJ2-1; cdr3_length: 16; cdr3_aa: CASSPTRGTADNEQFF
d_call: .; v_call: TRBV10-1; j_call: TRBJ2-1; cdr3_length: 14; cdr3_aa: CASSESGEYNEQFF
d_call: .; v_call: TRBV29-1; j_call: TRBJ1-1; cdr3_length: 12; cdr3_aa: CSAVRGGTEAFF
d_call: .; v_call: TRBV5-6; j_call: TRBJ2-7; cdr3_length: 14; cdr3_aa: CASSLQVSVYEQYF
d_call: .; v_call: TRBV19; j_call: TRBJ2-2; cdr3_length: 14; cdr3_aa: CASSWSANTGELFF
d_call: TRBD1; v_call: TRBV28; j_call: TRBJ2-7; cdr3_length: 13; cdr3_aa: CASSLAGGYEQYF
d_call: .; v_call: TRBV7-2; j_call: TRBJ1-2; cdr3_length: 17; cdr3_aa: CASSSPTRFPFGLGYTF
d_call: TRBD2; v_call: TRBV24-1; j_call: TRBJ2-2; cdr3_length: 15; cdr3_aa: CATQASGSKSGELFF
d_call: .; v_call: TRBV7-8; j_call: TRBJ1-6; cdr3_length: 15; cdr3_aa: CASSLSWQNNSPLHF
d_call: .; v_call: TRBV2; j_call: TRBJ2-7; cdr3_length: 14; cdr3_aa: CASSPGTFSYEQYF
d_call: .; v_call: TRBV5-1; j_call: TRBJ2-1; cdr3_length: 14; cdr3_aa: CASSSPRDYNEQFF
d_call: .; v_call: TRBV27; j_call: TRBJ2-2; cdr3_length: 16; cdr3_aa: CASSPRGVGWTGELFF
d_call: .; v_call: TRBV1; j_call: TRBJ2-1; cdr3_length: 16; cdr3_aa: CTSSQDLGLVRNEQFF
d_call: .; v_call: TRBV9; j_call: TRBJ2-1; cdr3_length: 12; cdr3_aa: CASNLEGAEQFF
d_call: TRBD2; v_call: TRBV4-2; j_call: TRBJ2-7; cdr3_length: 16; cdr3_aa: CASSQVASGRSYEQYF
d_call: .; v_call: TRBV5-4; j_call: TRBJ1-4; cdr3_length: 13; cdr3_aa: CASSRTDSLKLFF
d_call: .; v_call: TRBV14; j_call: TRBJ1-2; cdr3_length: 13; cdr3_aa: CASSQVRYYGYTF
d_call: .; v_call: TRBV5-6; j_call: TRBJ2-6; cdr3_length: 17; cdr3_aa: CASTIGGFTGGANVLTF
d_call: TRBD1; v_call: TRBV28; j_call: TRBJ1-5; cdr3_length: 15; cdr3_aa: CASRPPGQLNQPQHF
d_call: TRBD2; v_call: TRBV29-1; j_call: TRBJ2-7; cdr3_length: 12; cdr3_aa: CSGLAESYEQYF
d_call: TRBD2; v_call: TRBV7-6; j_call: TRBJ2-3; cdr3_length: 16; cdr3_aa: CASSPSGDRLTDTQYF
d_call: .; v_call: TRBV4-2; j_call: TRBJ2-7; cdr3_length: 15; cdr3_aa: CASSPPGTDFYEQYF
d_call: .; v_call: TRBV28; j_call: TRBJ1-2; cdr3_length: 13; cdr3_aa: CAIRQALRDGYTF
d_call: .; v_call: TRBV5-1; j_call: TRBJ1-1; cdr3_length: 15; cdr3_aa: CASSLSGHLNTEAFF
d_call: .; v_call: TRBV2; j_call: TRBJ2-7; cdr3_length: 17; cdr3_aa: CASKETALASTKYEQYF
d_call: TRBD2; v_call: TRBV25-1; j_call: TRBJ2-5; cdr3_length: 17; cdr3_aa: CASSEGGLAGVQETQYF
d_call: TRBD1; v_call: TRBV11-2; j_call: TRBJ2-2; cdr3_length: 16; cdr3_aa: CASSLSTGVRTGELFF
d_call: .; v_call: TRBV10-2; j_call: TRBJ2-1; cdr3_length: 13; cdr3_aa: CASSDSTYNEQFF
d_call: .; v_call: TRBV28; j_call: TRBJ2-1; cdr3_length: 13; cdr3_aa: CASSPGSYNEQFF
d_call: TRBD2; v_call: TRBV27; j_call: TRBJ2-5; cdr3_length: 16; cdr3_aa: CASYPGLAGGQETQYF
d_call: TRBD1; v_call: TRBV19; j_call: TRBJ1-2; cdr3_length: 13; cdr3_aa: CASSPQGYYGYTF
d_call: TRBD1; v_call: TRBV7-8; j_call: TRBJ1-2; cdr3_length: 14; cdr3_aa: CASSLQGASNGYTF
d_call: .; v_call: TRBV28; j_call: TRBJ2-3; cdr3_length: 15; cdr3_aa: CASSLAGASTDTQYF
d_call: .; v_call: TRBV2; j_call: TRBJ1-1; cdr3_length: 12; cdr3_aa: CASSPVAGKAFF
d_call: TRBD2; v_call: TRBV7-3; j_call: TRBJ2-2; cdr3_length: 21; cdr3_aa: CASSLAAWTSGNSGVTGELFF